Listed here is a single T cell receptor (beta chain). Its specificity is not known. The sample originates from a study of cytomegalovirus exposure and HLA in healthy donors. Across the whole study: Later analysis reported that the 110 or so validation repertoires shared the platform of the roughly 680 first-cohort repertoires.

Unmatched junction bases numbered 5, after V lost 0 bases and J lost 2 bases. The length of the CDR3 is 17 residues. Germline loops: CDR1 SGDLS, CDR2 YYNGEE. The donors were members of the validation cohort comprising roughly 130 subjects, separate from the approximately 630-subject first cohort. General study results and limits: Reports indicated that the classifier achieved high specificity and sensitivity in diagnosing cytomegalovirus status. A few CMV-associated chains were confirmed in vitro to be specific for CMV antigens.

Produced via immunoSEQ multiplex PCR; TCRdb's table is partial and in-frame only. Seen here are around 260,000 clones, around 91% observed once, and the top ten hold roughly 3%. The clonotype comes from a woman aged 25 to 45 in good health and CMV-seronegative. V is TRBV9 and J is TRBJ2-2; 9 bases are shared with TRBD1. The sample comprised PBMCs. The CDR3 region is CASSVAPDRGNTGELFF. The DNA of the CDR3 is TGTGCCAGCAGCGTAGCTCCGGACAGGGGAAACACCGGGGAGCTGTTTTTT.